These T cell receptor beta chains were read from a single sample in a study of T cell responses to AZD1222 COVID-19 vaccine. TCRdb's table, derived via immunoSEQ multiplex PCR, lists solely in-frame clones and lacks some. The repertoire holds 87,000 or so clones, with almost 90% as singletons. This sample comprised peripheral blood, obtained on day 0 of AZD1222 vaccination. These TCRs come from an adult in good health. Each CDR3 is given with its conserved first and last residue. The D gene is left open where the match is weak. For some rows the clone size is stated as once, few or many, or as a class when expanded; others skip it.

clone_size: -
d_call: TRBD1
j_call: TRBJ2-5
v_call: TRBV6-1
cdr3_aa: CASSDPAGGSQETQYF
cdr3_nt: TGTGCCAGCAGTGATCCGGCAGGGGGCAGCCAAGAGACCCAGTACTTC

clone_size: -
d_call: TRBD2
j_call: TRBJ2-3
v_call: TRBV7-2
cdr3_aa: CASSLAGGADTQYF
cdr3_nt: TGTGCCAGCAGCTTAGCGGGGGGGGCAGATACGCAGTATTTT

clone_size: -
d_call: -
j_call: TRBJ2-5
v_call: TRBV23-1
cdr3_aa: CASSQSESCGTPPPGGETQYF
cdr3_nt: TGCGCCAGCAGTCAATCGGAATCTTGTGGGACACCACCACCGGGAGGAGAGACCCAGTACTTC

clone_size: -
d_call: -
j_call: TRBJ2-7
v_call: TRBV19
cdr3_aa: CASSIQGDSEQYF
cdr3_nt: TGTGCCAGTAGTATCCAGGGTGATAGCGAGCAGTACTTC

clone_size: -
d_call: -
j_call: TRBJ2-7
v_call: TRBV7-2
cdr3_aa: CASSLGGPPYEQYF
cdr3_nt: TGTGCCAGCAGCTTAGGAGGCCCCCCCTACGAGCAGTACTTC

clone_size: -
d_call: -
j_call: TRBJ1-2
v_call: TRBV7-8
cdr3_aa: CASSRDRSYGYTF
cdr3_nt: TGTGCCAGCAGCCGAGACAGGAGTTATGGCTACACCTTC

clone_size: -
d_call: TRBD1
j_call: TRBJ1-1
v_call: TRBV7-9
cdr3_aa: CASSSRGTGDTEAFF
cdr3_nt: TGTGCCAGCAGTTCCAGAGGGACAGGGGACACTGAAGCTTTCTTT

clone_size: -
d_call: TRBD2
j_call: TRBJ2-7
v_call: TRBV7-6
cdr3_aa: CASSFGGAFAYEQYF
cdr3_nt: TGTGCCAGCAGCTTCGGGGGGGCGTTTGCTTACGAGCAGTACTTC

clone_size: -
d_call: -
j_call: TRBJ2-2
v_call: TRBV3-1/TRBV3-2
cdr3_aa: CASSQVGETNTGELFF
cdr3_nt: TGTGCCAGCAGCCAAGTCGGGGAAACGAACACCGGGGAGCTGTTTTTT

clone_size: once
d_call: -
j_call: TRBJ2-6
v_call: TRBV7-3
cdr3_aa: CASSFYGANVLTF
cdr3_nt: TGTGCCAGCAGCTTTTACGGGGCCAACGTCCTGACTTTC

clone_size: -
d_call: -
j_call: TRBJ1-3
v_call: TRBV7-9
cdr3_aa: CASSLVVGGGNTIYF
cdr3_nt: TGTGCCAGCAGCTTAGTTGTGGGAGGCGGAAACACCATATATTTT

clone_size: once
d_call: -
j_call: TRBJ1-1
v_call: TRBV27
cdr3_aa: CASKQGTEAFF
cdr3_nt: TGTGCCAGCAAACAGGGCACTGAAGCTTTCTTT

clone_size: -
d_call: -
j_call: TRBJ1-1
v_call: TRBV7-8
cdr3_aa: CASSPRRWVQNTEAFF
cdr3_nt: TGTGCCAGCAGCCCGCGGCGGTGGGTACAGAACACTGAAGCTTTCTTT

clone_size: -
d_call: -
j_call: TRBJ1-2
v_call: TRBV7-2
cdr3_aa: CASSLDRAGGYTF
cdr3_nt: TGTGCCAGCAGCTTAGATAGAGCGGGTGGCTACACCTTC

clone_size: -
d_call: -
j_call: TRBJ1-2
v_call: TRBV5-1
cdr3_aa: CASSLAELSGYTF
cdr3_nt: TGCGCCAGCAGCTTGGCGGAACTATCGGGCTACACCTTC

clone_size: -
d_call: -
j_call: TRBJ2-3
v_call: TRBV7-2
cdr3_aa: CASSSRRGDTQYF
cdr3_nt: TGTGCCAGCAGCTCCAGGCGGGGAGATACGCAGTATTTT

clone_size: -
d_call: TRBD1
j_call: TRBJ1-1
v_call: TRBV5-8
cdr3_aa: CASSFFGRGAMNTEAFF
cdr3_nt: TGTGCCAGCAGCTTCTTTGGCAGGGGGGCAATGAACACTGAAGCTTTCTTT

clone_size: -
d_call: -
j_call: TRBJ2-5
v_call: TRBV19
cdr3_aa: CASSIEGETQYF
cdr3_nt: TGTGCCAGTAGTATCGAGGGAGAGACCCAGTACTTC

clone_size: -
d_call: TRBD1
j_call: TRBJ1-3
v_call: TRBV28
cdr3_aa: CASSLVPYRGSSGNTIYF
cdr3_nt: TGTGCCAGCAGTTTAGTACCCTACAGGGGTTCTTCTGGAAACACCATATATTTT

clone_size: few
d_call: -
j_call: TRBJ2-5
v_call: TRBV27
cdr3_aa: CASSWGRQETQYF
cdr3_nt: TGTGCCAGCAGTTGGGGGAGGCAAGAGACCCAGTACTTC

clone_size: -
d_call: -
j_call: TRBJ1-5
v_call: TRBV15
cdr3_aa: CATSSPNAKPQHF
cdr3_nt: TGTGCCACCAGCAGTCCCAATGCTAAGCCCCAGCATTTT

clone_size: -
d_call: -
j_call: TRBJ1-4
v_call: TRBV6-1
cdr3_aa: CASSEYGVPTNEKLFF
cdr3_nt: TGTGCCAGCAGTGAATACGGGGTCCCAACTAATGAAAAACTGTTTTTT

clone_size: -
d_call: -
j_call: TRBJ1-1
v_call: TRBV2
cdr3_aa: CASSERVEETEAFF
cdr3_nt: TGTGCCAGCAGTGAACGGGTGGAGGAAACTGAAGCTTTCTTT

clone_size: -
d_call: -
j_call: TRBJ1-1
v_call: TRBV7-9
cdr3_aa: CASSLARPNTEAFF
cdr3_nt: TGTGCCAGCAGCTTAGCGCGACCGAACACTGAAGCTTTCTTT

clone_size: -
d_call: -
j_call: TRBJ2-7
v_call: TRBV6-5
cdr3_aa: CASSKGTDAGYEQYF
cdr3_nt: TGTGCCAGCAGTAAGGGTACTGACGCGGGTTACGAGCAGTACTTC

clone_size: -
d_call: TRBD1
j_call: TRBJ1-1
v_call: TRBV9
cdr3_aa: CASSAPPGTGAVFGAWDTEAFF
cdr3_nt: TGTGCCAGCAGCGCCCCCCCCGGGACAGGGGCTGTCTTCGGCGCCTGGGACACTGAAGCTTTCTTT

clone_size: -
d_call: -
j_call: TRBJ1-2
v_call: TRBV7-9
cdr3_aa: CASSRVVDVGGYGYTF
cdr3_nt: TGTGCCAGCAGCCGGGTAGTAGACGTGGGGGGTTATGGCTACACCTTC

clone_size: -
d_call: TRBD1
j_call: TRBJ1-5
v_call: TRBV19
cdr3_aa: CASTGGAGGQPQHF
cdr3_nt: TGTGCCAGTACCGGCGGGGCAGGGGGTCAGCCCCAGCATTTT

clone_size: -
d_call: TRBD1
j_call: TRBJ2-7
v_call: TRBV27
cdr3_aa: CASSRTGSSYEQYF
cdr3_nt: TGTGCCAGCAGCAGGACAGGGAGCTCCTACGAGCAGTACTTC

clone_size: -
d_call: TRBD2
j_call: TRBJ2-1
v_call: TRBV2
cdr3_aa: CASSERLAGSYNEQFF
cdr3_nt: TGTGCCAGCAGTGAAAGGCTAGCGGGCTCCTACAATGAGCAGTTCTTC

clone_size: -
d_call: -
j_call: TRBJ1-2
v_call: TRBV10-3
cdr3_aa: CAISEWGVSGGYTF
cdr3_nt: TGTGCCATCAGTGAGTGGGGAGTCTCGGGGGGCTACACCTTC

clone_size: -
d_call: -
j_call: TRBJ2-4
v_call: TRBV7-6
cdr3_aa: CASSLDQGKGENIQYF
cdr3_nt: TGTGCCAGCAGCTTAGACCAGGGGAAAGGGGAAAACATTCAGTACTTC

clone_size: -
d_call: TRBD1
j_call: TRBJ1-4
v_call: TRBV5-1
cdr3_aa: CASSSGQPQEGLFF
cdr3_nt: TGCGCCAGCAGTTCGGGACAGCCACAGGAGGGACTGTTTTTT

clone_size: -
d_call: -
j_call: TRBJ1-2
v_call: TRBV11-2
cdr3_aa: CASSLDPLGGDGYTF
cdr3_nt: TGTGCCAGCAGCTTAGACCCACTTGGGGGGGATGGCTACACCTTC

clone_size: -
d_call: TRBD2
j_call: TRBJ2-1
v_call: TRBV6-5
cdr3_aa: CAGQSGGGYNEQFF
cdr3_nt: TGTGCCGGACAAAGCGGGGGGGGCTACAATGAGCAGTTCTTC

clone_size: -
d_call: TRBD2
j_call: TRBJ2-3
v_call: TRBV18
cdr3_aa: CASSPPGGREDTQYF
cdr3_nt: TGTGCCAGCTCACCACCGGGAGGGAGGGAAGATACGCAGTATTTT

clone_size: -
d_call: -
j_call: TRBJ1-4
v_call: TRBV5-6
cdr3_aa: CASSLTGMKLFF
cdr3_nt: TGTGCCAGCAGCTTGACAGGGATGAAACTGTTTTTT

clone_size: -
d_call: -
j_call: TRBJ1-3
v_call: TRBV28
cdr3_aa: CASSLQASGNTIYF
cdr3_nt: TGTGCCAGCAGTTTACAGGCCTCTGGAAACACCATATATTTT

clone_size: -
d_call: -
j_call: TRBJ2-1
v_call: TRBV5-8
cdr3_aa: CANTAGDSAGDEQFF
cdr3_nt: TGTGCCAACACCGCCGGGGACTCCGCTGGGGACGAGCAGTTCTTC

clone_size: -
d_call: -
j_call: TRBJ1-1
v_call: TRBV19
cdr3_aa: CASSLGGNGNTEAFF
cdr3_nt: TGTGCCAGTAGTTTGGGGGGCAACGGGAACACTGAAGCTTTCTTT

clone_size: -
d_call: -
j_call: TRBJ1-5
v_call: TRBV10-3
cdr3_aa: CAISAGEGQPQHF
cdr3_nt: TGTGCCATCAGTGCAGGGGAGGGACAGCCCCAGCATTTT